This T cell receptor (beta chain) was identified during a study of identical twins. Trimming left V 1 base short and J 2 bases short, with 22 bases between. The CDR3 loop spans 18 amino acids. Germline V gives CDR1 SQVTM, CDR2 ANQGSEA. Template switching added a universal primer site; cDNA carried unique molecular identifiers. Using its own MiXCR run on the 5' RACE reads, TCRdb lists one record per CDR3 protein. The data contain under 350,000 distinct CDR3 sequences, 8% to 9.5% of them singletons. This clonotype has more than one count but fewer than ten. These data were also reused for a study on yellow fever vaccine responses in identical twins.

The sequenced sample consisted of CD8+ T cells sorted from blood. This TCR derives from a woman younger than 30 in good health. J is TRBJ2-3 and V is TRBV29-1; a possible D gene is TRBD2 (6 bases). CDR3 coding DNA: TGCAGCGTTGAAGGGGTAGCGGACTTGGGATCTCACACAGATACGCAGTATTTT. Translated: CSVEGVADLGSHTDTQYF.